These 15 T cell receptor beta chains were sequenced from one sample in a study of cytomegalovirus exposure and HLA in healthy donors. The data were produced by immunoSEQ multiplex PCR, yet TCRdb's version contains in-frame clones alone and is incomplete. The table has roughly 75,000 clones, 85% seen once; the top ten hold around 3%. Sequenced material: PBMCs. Source of these receptors: a man aged 25-45 years in good health and CMV-seronegative.

The rearrangement joins TRBV29-1 to TRBJ1-5, with 7 bases matching TRBD1. The CDR3 is made up of 14 amino acids. The junction had 8 bases not matched to a gene; V was cut back by 5 bases and J by 4 bases. Germline assignment: CDR1 SQVTM and CDR2 ANQGSEA. CDR3 amino acids: CSVSWDSGNQPQHF. CDR3 nucleotide sequence: TGCAGCGTTTCCTGGGACAGTGGTAATCAGCCCCAGCATTTT. The variable domain in full, completed from reference TRBV29-1 and TRBJ1-5, reads SAVISQKPSRDICQRGTSLTIQCQVDSQVTMMFWYRQQPGQSLTLIATANQGSEATYESGFVIDKFPISRPNLTFSTLTVSNMSPEDSSIYLCSVSWDSGNQPQHFGDGTRLSIL.

This rearrangement joins TRBV19 to TRBJ2-3; 8 bases agree with TRBD2. There are 17 residues in the CDR3. Germline trimming cut 0 bases from V and 4 bases from J; bases unmatched to any gene: 9. Germline V gives CDR1 LNHDA, CDR2 SQIVND (reference sequence). The CDR3 region has the DNA TGTGCCAGTAGTATAGATCTACGGGGGGGCCGCGCAGATACGCAGTATTTT. It encodes CASSIDLRGGRADTQYF.

This clone was observed once. This chain links TRBV5-1 with TRBJ2-4; 9 bases line up with TRBD1. V lost 0 bases to trimming and J lost 2 bases; unmatched junction nucleotides: 12. The CDR3 extends over 19 amino acids. Germline V gene sequence: CDR1 SGHRS, CDR2 YFSETQ. The CDR3 spells CASSLGPTGGETSKNIQYF. In DNA, the CDR3 is TGCGCCAGCAGCTTGGGGCCCACAGGGGGCGAAACTTCCAAAAACATTCAGTACTTC.

This chain joins TRBV9 and TRBJ2-7; 13 positions agree with TRBD2. V trimming: 3 bases; J trimming: 5 bases; junction bases outside the gene matches: 11. This CDR3 has 17 amino acids. Germline V lookup: CDR1 SGDLS, CDR2 YYNGEE. The CDR3 loop reads CASSDGLAGDKPHEQYF. Written as DNA, the CDR3 is TGTGCCAGCAGCGACGGACTAGCGGGGGACAAACCCCACGAGCAGTACTTC.

The chain recombines TRBV21-1 with TRBJ2-5; TRBD2, the table's D call, was not compared with the DNA. TRBV21-1 is tagged as a pseudogene. The CDR3 spans 15 residues. The DNA of the CDR3 is TGTGCCAGCAGCCCTCCGATAGCGGGGATAAAGACCCAGTACTTC. Translating gives CASSPPIAGIKTQYF.

This clone was recorded once. J is TRBJ1-5 and V is TRBV6-1; 11 positions agree with TRBD1. The length of the CDR3 is 15 residues. Looked up from germline, CDR1 is MNHNS and CDR2 is SASEGT. The V and J ends lost 3 bases and 5 bases, in that order; junction bases with no gene match: 3. CDR3 in amino acids: CASSDPGQGDQPQHF. CDR3 bases: TGTGCCAGCAGTGATCCGGGACAGGGGGATCAGCCCCAGCATTTT.

The chain uses TRBV4-2 and TRBJ1-4; 9 nucleotides align to TRBD1. The CDR3 is made up of 15 amino acids. Germline assignment: CDR1 LGHNA and CDR2 YNFKEQ. Trimming removed 4 bases from V and 6 bases from J; junction bases left unmatched: 6. In DNA form, the CDR3 reads TGTGCCAGCAGCCCCGCCGGGACAGGGCATGAAAAACTGTTTTTT. This codes for CASSPAGTGHEKLFF.

This clone was counted only a few times. This chain uses TRBV6-1 with TRBJ2-3, with TRBD2 identical over 9 bases. Trimming at V came to 3 bases and at J to 6 bases, leaving 7 bases not matched to a gene. This CDR3 is 15 amino acids long. CDR1 is MNHNS and CDR2 is SASEGT in the germline V gene. The CDR3 DNA reads TGTGCCAGCAGTGATGGCGGGGGGGCGGTGGATACGCAGTATTTT. Translation: CASSDGGGAVDTQYF.

This chain's CDR3 is CASSTALDREAFF. The CDR3, as DNA: TGCGCCAGCAGCACGGCCCTCGACAGAGAAGCTTTCTTT. V and J are TRBV5-1 and TRBJ1-1; perhaps TRBD1 as D (5 bases). Germline V CDR1 and CDR2: SGHRS, YFSETQ. V was clipped by 4 bases and J by 8 bases, with 15 bases between them. This CDR3 is 13 amino acids long.

The chain recombines TRBV7-3 with TRBJ1-2, with 8 bases identical to TRBD1. Germline assignment: CDR1 SGHTA and CDR2 FQGTGA. The CDR3 consists of 13 residues. The ends lost 1 base at V and 8 bases at J; junction bases unmatched: 3. The CDR3 loop is CASSLNAGGGYTF. The CDR3, as DNA: TGTGCCAGCAGCTTAAACGCAGGGGGCGGCTACACCTTC. The entire variable domain, with the rest obtained from reference TRBV7-3 and TRBJ1-2, is as follows: GAGVSQTPSNKVTEKGKYVELRCDPISGHTALYWYRQSLGQGPEFLIYFQGTGAADDSGLPNDRFFAVRPEGSVSTLKIQRTERGDSAVYLCASSLNAGGGYTFGSGTRLTVV.

The chain carries TRBV9 and TRBJ1-1; the D gene is possibly TRBD1 (6 bases). The V end was cut by 3 bases, the J end by 1 base, with 10 bases between. The CDR3 covers 14 residues. Germline values: CDR1 SGDLS, CDR2 YYNGEE. CDR3 in amino acids: CASSGQVGNTEAFF. As DNA, the CDR3 is TGTGCCAGCAGCGGACAGGTCGGGAACACTGAAGCTTTCTTT. The complete variable domain, with remaining parts taken from reference TRBV9 and TRBJ1-1, reads DSGVTQTPKHLITATGQRVTLRCSPRSGDLSVYWYQQSLDQGLQFLIQYYNGEERAKGNILERFSAQQFPDLHSELNLSSLELGDSALYFCASSGQVGNTEAFFGQGTRLTVV.

The J gene is TRBJ1-4, the V gene TRBV19; D unresolved. Germline V lookup: CDR1 LNHDA, CDR2 SQIVND (reference sequence). V lost 7 bases and J lost 10, with 19 bases in between. This CDR3 is 14 amino acids long. For the CDR3, the DNA is TGTGCCAGTAAGGTCGGGGTCAACGTTGGAAAACTGTTTTTT. Encoded protein: CASKVGVNVGKLFF.

This clone was counted a few times. The chain's CDR3 is CASSPGGGHTGELFF. The CDR3 nucleotides read TGTGCCAGCAGCCCCGGAGGGGGCCACACCGGGGAGCTGTTTTTT. The gene calls are TRBV7-3 and TRBJ2-2; a possible D gene is TRBD1 (7 bases). CDR1 is SGHTA and CDR2 is FQGTGA in the germline V gene. There are 15 residues in the CDR3. V dropped 5 bases and J dropped 3 bases, with 13 bases sitting between them.

V usage is TRBV5-1 and J usage is TRBJ1-4; no firm D call. V dropped 0 bases and J dropped 8 bases, with 11 bases sitting between them. Germline V CDR1 and CDR2: SGHRS, YFSETQ. This CDR3 contains 14 residues. CDR3: CASSLGHRFEKLFF. In nucleotides, the CDR3 is TGCGCCAGCAGCTTGGGTCACCGGTTCGAAAAACTGTTTTTT.

The genes are TRBV19 and TRBJ2-2; a weak D match, TRBD2 (6 bases). From germline, CDR1 is LNHDA and CDR2 SQIVND (reference sequence). The CDR3 spans 14 residues. CDR3 coding DNA: TGTGCTTTACGGGAGCGGTTTAACACCGGGGAGCTGTTTTTT. Amino acid sequence: CALRERFNTGELFF.